This T cell receptor (beta chain) appears in the sequencing data of a study of T cells in Graves' hyperthyroidism and ophthalmopathy. The V gene's germline CDR1 is LGHNT and CDR2 FRNRAP. V was trimmed by 0 bases and J by 0 bases, leaving 8 bases between them. This CDR3 spans 16 amino acids. The source material, RNA transcripts, was used to amplify TCR beta CDR3 regions. During a first-round RT-PCR of the TCR CDR3, the HTBI primer set was used. MiXCR, run by TCRdb on the multiplex PCR reads, gives a single entry per CDR3 protein. This sample has under 700,000 distinct CDR3 sequences, with approximately 15% found just once. Uncontrolled infection, other autoimmune disease, pregnancy or lactation barred patients from enrollment.

The chain uses TRBV12-5 and TRBJ2-2; D is unclear. The receptor's source is a woman between 18 and 30 years old with Graves' hyperthyroidism. The source material was blood. The CDR3 reads CASGLVIAPNTGELFF. The CDR3 DNA sequence: TGTGCTAGTGGTTTGGTAATAGCCCCGAACACCGGGGAGCTGTTTTTT.